These 32 T cell receptor beta chains were all obtained from the same sample, sequenced in a study of blood T cell repertoires in COVID-19. Method: immunoSEQ multiplex PCR; TCRdb's copy keeps in-frame clones and lacks some. The table has 45,000 to 70,000 clones, about 88% seen once. Sequences were obtained from peripheral blood. These receptors were obtained from a woman aged 55-69 years with active COVID-19.

This clone appeared a single time. The rearrangement links TRBV6-1 to TRBJ1-1, with 8 bases aligning to TRBD1. Per the germline V gene, CDR1 is MNHNS and CDR2 is SASEGT. The junction had 9 bases not matched to a gene; V was cut back by 4 bases and J by 2 bases. The CDR3 sequence is 16 residues long. The CDR3 region has the DNA TGTGCCAGCAGTGGACGAGCTCAGGGGGCCAACACTGAAGCTTTCTTT. Protein product: CASSGRAQGANTEAFF.

The V call is TRBV7-8, the J call TRBJ2-2; 7 bases align to TRBD2. CDR1 is SGHVS and CDR2 is FQNEAQ in the germline V gene. J was trimmed by 7 bases and V by 10 bases; bases with no gene match: 12. The CDR3 extends over 14 amino acids. CDR3 bases: TGTGCCAACCCTCCGGGGGGACCCTTCGGGGAGCTGTTTTTT. It codes for CANPPGGPFGELFF.

The chain combines TRBV4-2 with TRBJ2-3, with D perhaps matching TRBD2 (5 bases). Trimming pared 9 bases from V and 5 bases from J, leaving 18 bases between. The length of the CDR3 is 14 residues. Germline CDR1 LGHNA, CDR2 YNFKEQ. Written as DNA, the CDR3 is TGTGCCAGTCGGGGAAGCCCCCATCGAGATACGCAGTATTTT. Amino acid sequence: CASRGSPHRDTQYF.

This chain links TRBV1 with TRBJ2-7; no check of the table's D call, TRBD2, against the DNA was made. TRBV1 is a pseudogene. This CDR3 has 16 residues. CDR3 DNA sequence: TGCACCAGCAGTCAAATAGCGATTCGCCCCACCTACGAGCAGTACTTC. Amino acids: CTSSQIAIRPTYEQYF.

This chain connects TRBV4-3 to TRBJ1-5, with 7 positions matching TRBD1. This CDR3 is built from 16 residues. The germline V gene encodes CDR1 LGHNA and CDR2 YSLEER. The junction had 10 bases not matched to a gene; V was cut back by 1 base and J by 7 bases. The CDR3 loop is CASSQALGGRGQPQHF. In DNA, the CDR3 is TGCGCCAGCAGCCAAGCCTTGGGGGGCAGGGGGCAGCCCCAGCATTTT.

The V gene is TRBV9, the J gene TRBJ2-7; TRBD1 is a possible D gene (6 bases). The CDR3 totals 15 residues. Germline V lookup: CDR1 SGDLS, CDR2 YYNGEE. Trimming pared 3 bases from V and 3 bases from J, leaving 16 bases between. CDR3 in amino acids: CASSGPPDRHYEQYF. The CDR3 bases are TGTGCCAGCAGCGGGCCACCGGACAGACACTACGAGCAGTACTTC.

The chain uses TRBV3-1 (or the pseudogene TRBV3-2) and TRBJ1-2, with 9 bases aligning to TRBD1. CDR3 length: 14 amino acids. Germline V CDR1 and CDR2: LGHDT, YNNKEL (reference sequence). The V and J ends lost 2 bases and 5 bases, in that order; junction bases with no gene match: 3. This CDR3 reads CASSQYGTGYGYTF. DNA of the CDR3: TGTGCCAGCAGCCAATACGGGACAGGGTATGGCTACACCTTC.

This clone was observed once. The chain joins TRBV5-4 to TRBJ2-7, with 8 bases aligning to TRBD2. This CDR3 region has 13 residues. CDR1 is SGHNT and CDR2 is YYREEE in the germline V gene (reference sequence). Trimming cost V 4 bases and J 7 bases; bases outside gene matches: 7. CDR3 DNA: TGTGCCAGCAGCCAGACTAGCGAGGGTGAGCAGTACTTC. The encoded protein is CASSQTSEGEQYF.

CDR3 DNA: TGTGCCAGTAGCACCACAGGGGCCGGAAACACCATATATTTT. It translates to CASSTTGAGNTIYF. This chain joins TRBV19 and TRBJ1-3; 7 positions agree with TRBD1. This CDR3 comprises 14 residues. The V and J ends lost 6 bases and 4 bases, in that order; junction bases with no gene match: 6. Germline CDR1 and CDR2: LNHDA and SQIVND (reference sequence).

In regard to this clone: Different DNA sequences within this sample yield the same CDR3. V gene TRBV4-2 combines with J gene TRBJ2-7; 10 nucleotides agree with TRBD2. The CDR3 has 16 residues. Germline loops: CDR1 LGHNA, CDR2 YNFKEQ. J lost 2 bases, V lost 0 bases, and 4 bases had no gene match. The CDR3 nucleotides read TGTGCCAGCAGCCAAGATCTCAGCGGGGGGGCCTACGAGCAGTACTTC. This codes for CASSQDLSGGAYEQYF.

This sequence joins TRBV3-1 (or the pseudogene TRBV3-2) and TRBJ2-4; D perhaps matches TRBD2 (6 bases). Germline V gives CDR1 LGHDT, CDR2 YNNKEL (reference sequence). V lost 0 bases to trimming and J lost 0 bases, with 15 bases between them. The CDR3 length is 18 residues. The CDR3, as DNA: TGTGCCAGCAGCCAAGAATGGGACGCGGGATTAGCCAAAAACATTCAGTACTTC. It is translated as CASSQEWDAGLAKNIQYF.

The chain has TRBV19 and TRBJ1-2, with a weak D call TRBD1 (6 bases). CDR3 length: 15 amino acids. Trimming took 5 bases from V and 4 from J, leaving 17 bases between them. CDR1 is LNHDA, CDR2 SQIVND, per germline (reference sequence). CDR3 bases: TGTGCCAGTAGTGCCCCGACAGGAACCCTCTATGGCTACACCTTC. The encoded protein is CASSAPTGTLYGYTF.

V is TRBV6-1 and J is TRBJ1-2; maybe TRBD1 (6 bases). The CDR3 is 22 residues long. Germline assignment: CDR1 MNHNS and CDR2 SASEGT. V gave up 0 bases and J gave up 6 bases, with 35 bases separating them. The chain's CDR3 is CASSEANAQGYSTISLGHGYTF. The CDR3 DNA sequence: TGTGCCAGCAGTGAAGCCAACGCGCAGGGGTATTCCACAATCTCCCTGGGACATGGCTACACCTTC.

This clone was detected only a few times. The V call is TRBV13, the J call TRBJ1-5; D might be TRBD1 (5 bases). V lost 8 bases to trimming and J lost 6 bases, with 23 bases between them. The CDR3 has 16 amino acids. From germline, CDR1 is PRHDT and CDR2 FYEKMQ (reference sequence). CDR3 sequence reads: CASGFRGREGSQPQHF. The CDR3 DNA follows: TGTGCCAGCGGATTCAGAGGCAGGGAGGGCAGTCAGCCCCAGCATTTT.

V is TRBV28 and J is TRBJ2-7, with 11 bases aligning to TRBD2. Germline trimming cut 6 bases from V and 0 bases from J; bases unmatched to any gene: 10. The CDR3 covers 17 residues. Germline V gene lookup returns CDR1 MDHEN and CDR2 SYDVKM. The CDR3 nucleotides are TGTGCCAGCAGCCCCACTAGCGGGGGCCCCCTCTCCTACGAGCAGTACTTC. Protein product: CASSPTSGGPLSYEQYF.

The rearrangement uses TRBV24-1 and TRBJ2-3; weak D call: TRBD2 (6 bases). Trimming shortened V by 5 bases and J by 6 bases, and 14 bases separated the two germline ends. CDR3 length: 14 residues. Germline-derived CDR1 and CDR2 are KGHDR and SFDVKD. The CDR3 DNA is TGTGCCACCAGTGGGGGTTCGGGGGTGGATACGCAGTATTTT. Protein: CATSGGSGVDTQYF.

This sequence joins TRBV19 and TRBJ2-3, with 14 bases fitting TRBD2. Germline V gene sequence: CDR1 LNHDA, CDR2 SQIVND (reference sequence). The CDR3 sequence is 16 residues long. The J segment lost 2 bases and the V segment lost 6 bases, leaving 4 bases of the junction unmatched. Written as DNA, the CDR3 is TGTGCCAGTAGGAGGACTAGCGGGGGGTACACAGATACGCAGTATTTT. It codes for CASRRTSGGYTDTQYF.

The chain links TRBV7-9 to TRBJ1-2; perhaps TRBD1 as D (5 bases). Germline V gene data show CDR1 as SEHNR and CDR2 as FQNEAQ (reference sequence). The CDR3 is 12 residues long. V was trimmed by 2 bases and J by 5 bases, leaving 6 bases between them. The CDR3 DNA follows: TGTGCCAGCAGCTTACGGGGGTATGGCTACACCTTC. Translation gives CASSLRGYGYTF.

Regarding this clone: Other DNA sequences in the sample encode the same CDR3. This chain connects TRBV3-1 (or the pseudogene TRBV3-2) to TRBJ1-2; a possible D gene is TRBD1 (6 bases). From germline, CDR1 is LGHDT and CDR2 YNNKEL (reference sequence). CDR3 size: 15 residues. V was cut by 3 bases and J by 0 bases, with 11 bases left in between. CDR3 sequence (DNA): TGTGCCAGCAGCCATGGGGGGGGCTCTAACTATGGCTACACCTTC. Protein sequence: CASSHGGGSNYGYTF.

The chain recombines TRBV5-1 with TRBJ1-2; TRBD1 matches at 11 bases. With V trimmed by 0 bases and J by 4 bases, 5 bases remained unmatched. Germline CDR1 reads SGHRS; CDR2 reads YFSETQ. This CDR3 contains 16 residues. In nucleotides, the CDR3 is TGCGCCAGCAGCTTGGATGGACAGGGGGCTGGCTATGGCTACACCTTC. This encodes CASSLDGQGAGYGYTF.

The sample holds one count of this clone. This rearrangement joins TRBV27 to TRBJ1-1; D perhaps matches TRBD1 (5 bases). The CDR3 consists of 15 residues. V dropped 2 bases and J dropped 0 bases, with 10 bases sitting between them. Germline CDR1 MNHEY, CDR2 SMNVEV (reference sequence). Here the CDR3 reads CASSLIDRMNTEAFF. As DNA, the CDR3 is TGTGCCAGCAGTTTAATTGACAGAATGAACACTGAAGCTTTCTTT.

The chain joins TRBV27 to TRBJ2-2, with a weak D call TRBD2 (5 bases). CDR1 and CDR2 from the germline V gene are MNHEY and SMNVEV (reference sequence). This CDR3 has 15 residues. V was trimmed by 3 bases and J by 5 bases, leaving 13 bases between them. CDR3 nucleotides: TGTGCCAGCAGTTTTGAGGGTATAGGGACCGGGGAGCTGTTTTTT. It is translated as CASSFEGIGTGELFF.

This sequence joins TRBV29-1 and TRBJ2-3; TRBD2 matches 10 bases. V lost 0 bases, J lost 2 bases, and 8 bases stayed unmatched. CDR3 length: 17 residues. Germline values: CDR1 SQVTM, CDR2 ANQGSEA. The CDR3 nucleotides read TGCAGCGTTGAAGATCGGGTACTAGCGGGGATCACAGATACGCAGTATTTT. Translating gives CSVEDRVLAGITDTQYF.

The chain has TRBV19 and TRBJ2-7, with D unresolved. The CDR3 spans 15 residues. Looked up from germline, CDR1 is LNHDA and CDR2 is SQIVND (reference sequence). Trimming removed 3 bases at V and 0 bases at J, with 12 bases between. The CDR3 protein is CASSIFYSRSYEQYF. The CDR3 DNA reads TGTGCCAGTAGTATCTTTTACTCCCGCTCCTACGAGCAGTACTTC. The full variable domain, completed using reference TRBV19 and TRBJ2-7, is DGGITQSPKYLFRKEGQNVTLSCEQNLNHDAMYWYRQDPGQGLRLIYYSQIVNDFQKGDIAEGYSVSREKKESFPLTVTSAQKNPTAFYLCASSIFYSRSYEQYFGPGTRLTVT.

The gene calls are TRBV3-1 (or the pseudogene TRBV3-2) and TRBJ1-2, with a possible D match to TRBD1 (6 bases). Per germline, CDR1 LGHDT and CDR2 YNNKEL (reference sequence). The CDR3 consists of 14 residues. The V end lost 0 bases, the J end lost 4 bases, and 9 bases lay between the germline ends. The CDR3 reads CASSQDRRGYGYTF. The CDR3 DNA follows: TGTGCCAGCAGCCAAGATCGCAGGGGCTATGGCTACACCTTC.

This clone has just one count. The chain links TRBV9 to TRBJ2-1; 9 bases are shared with TRBD2. The CDR3 totals 18 residues. Losses at the gene ends were 0 bases for V and 0 bases for J; bases not matched to a gene: 7. The germline V gene encodes CDR1 SGDLS and CDR2 YYNGEE. CDR3 sequence: CASSVGGGGDLSYNEQFF. The CDR3 DNA follows: TGTGCCAGCAGCGTAGGTGGCGGGGGGGACCTCTCCTACAATGAGCAGTTCTTC. The entire variable domain, with the rest obtained from reference TRBV9 and TRBJ2-1, is as follows: DSGVTQTPKHLITATGQRVTLRCSPRSGDLSVYWYQQSLDQGLQFLIQYYNGEERAKGNILERFSAQQFPDLHSELNLSSLELGDSALYFCASSVGGGGDLSYNEQFFGPGTRLTVL.

This clone was picked up one time. The CDR3 DNA reads as TGCGCCAGCAGCTTCCTAGGGGATTTGGATGAGCAGTTCTTC. Translated: CASSFLGDLDEQFF. The chain links TRBV5-1 to TRBJ2-1; perhaps TRBD1 as D (5 bases). V was pared by 2 bases and J by 8 bases, with 14 bases between. Looked up from germline, CDR1 is SGHRS and CDR2 is YFSETQ. The CDR3 has 14 residues.

The chain is built from TRBV9 and TRBJ1-4, with D tentatively TRBD1 (5 bases). The germline V gene has CDR1 SGDLS and CDR2 YYNGEE. V dropped 4 bases and J dropped 0 bases, with 10 bases sitting between them. The CDR3 totals 15 residues. The CDR3 DNA is TGTGCCAGCAGCCCTGACAGAGCAACTAATGAAAAACTGTTTTTT. As protein: CASSPDRATNEKLFF.

V and J are TRBV30 and TRBJ1-6, with 9 bases matching TRBD1. The CDR3 covers 17 residues. After removal of 1 base from V and 0 bases from J, the junction contained 4 bases not matched to a gene. Per the germline V gene, CDR1 is GTSNPN and CDR2 is SVGIG (reference sequence). The CDR3 spells CAWSAGQGSSYNSPLHF. CDR3 DNA sequence: TGTGCCTGGAGTGCCGGACAGGGGAGCTCCTATAATTCACCCCTCCACTTT.

V gene TRBV1 combines with J gene TRBJ2-3; TRBD2, the table's D call, lacks a check against the DNA. TRBV1 is flagged as a pseudogene. This CDR3 contains 16 residues. In nucleotides, the CDR3 is TGCACCAGCAGCCAAGATGGTAGCGGTCCCCCAGATACGCAGTATTTT. Translation gives CTSSQDGSGPPDTQYF.

The CDR3 protein is CASSKAGTSGGATGELFF. Here the CDR3 DNA reads TGTGCCAGCAGCAAAGCCGGGACTAGCGGGGGGGCCACCGGGGAGCTGTTTTTT. The rearrangement joins TRBV5-6 to TRBJ2-2, with 16 bases fitting TRBD2. CDR1 is SGHDT, CDR2 YYEEEE, per germline. Trimming removed 4 bases from V and 4 bases from J; junction bases left unmatched: 7. The CDR3 totals 18 residues.

This rearrangement joins TRBV4-2 to TRBJ2-1, with 11 bases fitting TRBD2. Looked up from germline, CDR1 is LGHNA and CDR2 is YNFKEQ. After removal of 2 bases from V and 5 bases from J, the junction contained 5 bases not matched to a gene. The CDR3 runs 16 residues. CDR3 amino acids: CASSQLTSGVNNEQFF. Here the CDR3 DNA reads TGTGCCAGCAGCCAATTGACTAGCGGGGTAAACAATGAGCAGTTCTTC.